The 26 T cell receptor beta chains below were found in one sample sequenced in a study of post-analysis software for immune sequencing data. Broader study findings: When patients were compared with controls, a handful of TRBV segments were more frequent, TRBV5-6, TRBV5-1 and TRBV20-1 among them.

Every TCR beta cDNA library bore unique molecular identifiers. In TCRdb, the PCR reads were re-called with MiXCR into one record per CDR3 protein. Of approximately 250,000 distinct CDR3 sequences in the sample, 35% to 40% were seen once. Their specific antigens are unknown. Sequencing was done on a sample of blood. The receptors shown here come from a girl under 18 with multiple sclerosis.

The rearrangement links TRBV5-1 to TRBJ2-3, with D perhaps being TRBD1 or TRBD2 (5 bases each). The CDR3 spans 15 residues. The V end was cut by 4 bases, the J end by 2 bases, with 14 bases between. Germline V gives CDR1 SGHRS, CDR2 YFSETQ. CDR3 residues: CASSPWGSTTDTQYF. DNA of the CDR3: TGCGCCAGCAGCCCTTGGGGGAGTACCACAGATACGCAGTATTTT.

The rearrangement links TRBV20-1 to TRBJ1-1; D call uncertain. V lost 1 base and J 0 bases, leaving 6 bases between the germline ends. Germline V lookup: CDR1 DFQATT, CDR2 SNEGSKA (reference sequence). The CDR3 has 13 amino acids. DNA of the CDR3: TGCAGTGCTAGAGGTGCGATGAACACTGAAGCTTTCTTT. Translation: CSARGAMNTEAFF.

V and J are TRBV3-1 and TRBJ2-6; no clear D gene. Germline V gives CDR1 LGHDT, CDR2 YNNKEL (reference sequence). V was clipped by 6 bases and J by 0 bases, with 12 bases between them. The CDR3 is 16 residues long. The CDR3 coding sequence is TGTGCCAGCAGACCTAGGGCTAACTCTGGGGCCAACGTCCTGACTTTC. Its protein is CASRPRANSGANVLTF.

A single count supports this clonotype. V gene TRBV7-9 combines with J gene TRBJ2-3; D gene ambiguous. Trimming cost V 5 bases and J 0 bases, with 9 bases left between them. The CDR3 spans 14 residues. In germline, CDR1 is SEHNR, CDR2 FQNEAQ (reference sequence). The CDR3 region is CASSADSSTDTQYF. In DNA, the CDR3 is TGTGCCAGCAGCGCTGACTCTAGCACAGATACGCAGTATTTT.

The chain is built from TRBV6-5 and TRBJ2-5, with TRBD2 matching over 10 bases. The CDR3 is 14 amino acids. CDR1 is MNHEY, CDR2 SVGAGI, per germline. The V segment lost 6 bases and the J segment 7 bases; nucleotides outside the gene matches: 8. The CDR3 DNA is TGTGCCAGCAGGCCGGGACTAGCGTCGGGGACCCAGTACTTC. It codes for CASRPGLASGTQYF.

Note on this clonotype: A much larger clone is a single base away; this may be a read error. The rearrangement links TRBV20-1 to TRBJ2-1; D is possibly TRBD2 (6 bases). This CDR3 spans 15 amino acids. Germline V gene sequence: CDR1 DFQATT, CDR2 SNEGSKA (reference sequence). V lost 1 base and J lost 13, with 23 bases in between. CDR3 bases: TGCAGTGCTAGAGGGGGGGACTTGCGACAAGAGACCCAGTTCTTC. Translating it yields CSARGGDLRQETQFF.

This clonotype was observed a handful of times. The chain uses TRBV5-1 and TRBJ1-1, with TRBD1 matching 8 bases. Germline CDR1 and CDR2: SGHRS and YFSETQ. The trim removed 7 bases at V and 0 bases at J, leaving 5 bases unmatched. The CDR3 runs to 14 residues. CDR3 DNA sequence: TGCGCCAGCCGGGACAGGACCATGAACACTGAAGCTTTCTTT. Amino acids: CASRDRTMNTEAFF.

This clonotype has a single count. The chain carries TRBV5-1 and TRBJ2-3, with 14 bases identical to TRBD2. CDR3 length equals 19 residues. Germline CDR1 reads SGHRS; CDR2 reads YFSETQ. The V and J ends lost 4 bases and 3 bases, in that order; junction bases with no gene match: 13. The CDR3 protein is CASSGHTPGLAGATDTQYF. CDR3 coding DNA: TGCGCCAGCAGCGGGCATACACCGGGACTAGCGGGAGCGACAGATACGCAGTATTTT.

This clonotype appeared many times. The V call is TRBV9, the J call TRBJ2-5; perhaps TRBD2 as D (6 bases). The germline V and J ends were trimmed by 6 bases and 4 bases, with 19 bases remaining between them. Looked up from germline, CDR1 is SGDLS and CDR2 is YYNGEE. The CDR3 contains 15 residues. CDR3: CASTAGRDRLETQYF. CDR3 DNA: TGTGCCAGCACCGCCGGGCGGGATCGTTTAGAGACCCAGTACTTC.

The chain links TRBV7-2 to TRBJ2-4; D unresolved. The DNA end favors TRBJ2-5, so the J call may be wrong. The CDR3 is made up of 12 amino acids. CDR1 SGHTA and CDR2 FQGNSA come from the germline V gene. The CDR3 nucleotides are TGTGCCAGCAGCTCCGATCGGAGGACCCAGTACTTC. Encoded protein: CASSSDRRTQYF.

A note on this clonotype: The DNA is left out, because the CDR3 cannot be placed on it with certainty; the CDR3 is given as TCRdb lists it. This rearrangement joins TRBV14 to TRBJ1-1; the table assigns TRBD1, which was not confirmed against the DNA. The CDR3 extends over 20 residues, inclusive of both ends. Germline CDR1 SGHDN, CDR2 FVKESK. The CDR3 spells CDSSIYLCSVTGNGDTEAFF.

Notes on this clonotype: One end of the junction varies from germline; a read error may be responsible. This chain connects TRBV29-1 to TRBJ1-5; no definite D call. This CDR3 has 14 residues. CDR1 and CDR2 (germline): SQVTM, ANQGSEA. Written as DNA, the CDR3 is TGCAGCGTTCAAGAAAACCTCGGCAATCAGCCCCAGCATTTT. It translates to CSVQENLGNQPQHF.

The chain uses TRBV5-1 and TRBJ1-1, with a possible D match to TRBD1 (5 bases). The CDR3 sequence is 13 residues long. Deletions cut 4 bases from V and 3 bases from J, with 10 bases between. In germline, CDR1 is SGHRS, CDR2 YFSETQ. CDR3 in amino acids: CASSPVGDTEAFF. CDR3 nucleotides: TGCGCCAGCAGCCCCGTAGGGGACACTGAAGCTTTCTTT.

Many counts were recorded for this clonotype. The chain joins TRBV12-3 or TRBV12-4 to TRBJ1-2; perhaps TRBD1 as D (6 bases). The CDR3 is 15 residues long. The ends were cut back, 6 bases at V and 4 bases at J, with 18 bases in the middle. CDR3 in DNA: TGTGCCAGCAGCCGAACAGGGATTGGAAGCTATGGCTACACCTTC. Amino acids: CASSRTGIGSYGYTF.

This clonotype came up many times. The chain carries TRBV21-1 and TRBJ2-1; the table assigns TRBD1, which was not confirmed against the DNA. TRBV21-1 is a listed pseudogene. CDR3 length equals 15 residues. The CDR3 here is CASSHRQVGDNEQFF. In nucleotides, the CDR3 is TGTGCCAGCAGCCACAGACAGGTCGGTGACAATGAGCAGTTCTTC.

This clonotype appeared a few times. The rearrangement joins TRBV18 to TRBJ1-1; 10 bases match TRBD1. The CDR3 length is 13 residues. V dropped 10 bases and J dropped 0; count of bases not matched to a gene: 2. In germline, CDR1 is KGHSH, CDR2 LQKENI. The CDR3 bases are TGTGCCACGGGACAGGGGATGAACACTGAAGCTTTCTTT. Its protein is CATGQGMNTEAFF.

Comments on this clonotype: A single base separates this from a much larger clone, so it may be a read error. This rearrangement joins TRBV7-2 to TRBJ2-3; perhaps TRBD1 as D (6 bases). This CDR3 comprises 16 residues. Germline CDR1 reads SGHTA; CDR2 reads FQGNSA. Trimming removed 1 base from V and 7 bases from J, with 18 bases in between. The CDR3 loop is CASSLVGTRDTHTQYF. CDR3 sequence (DNA): TGTGCCAGCAGCTTAGTCGGGACGAGGGACACTCATACGCAGTATTTT.

The CDR3 sequence is CASSRGGLRSDTQYF. The CDR3 DNA is TGTGCCAGCTCCCGAGGGGGACTAAGAAGCGATACGCAGTATTTT. V gene TRBV7-2 combines with J gene TRBJ2-3, with D perhaps TRBD2 (7 bases). Trimming removed 8 bases at V and 6 bases at J, with 21 bases between. The germline V gene has CDR1 SGHTA and CDR2 FQGNSA. The CDR3 is made up of 15 amino acids.

This clonotype has at least ten counts. The rearrangement uses TRBV29-1 and TRBJ1-2; D remains ambiguous. The V and J ends lost 4 bases and 8 bases respectively, with 14 bases between them. The CDR3 is 12 residues long. Germline V gene data show CDR1 as SQVTM and CDR2 as ANQGSEA. The CDR3 here is CSVADGYGGYTF. The CDR3 DNA sequence: TGCAGCGTTGCCGACGGCTACGGGGGCTACACCTTC. The complete variable domain, with remaining parts taken from reference TRBV29-1 and TRBJ1-2, reads SAVISQKPSRDICQRGTSLTIQCQVDSQVTMMFWYRQQPGQSLTLIATANQGSEATYESGFVIDKFPISRPNLTFSTLTVSNMSPEDSSIYLCSVADGYGGYTFGSGTRLTVV.

In the case of this clonotype: At one boundary the junction diverges from the germline segment, which might be a read error. V and J are TRBV12-3 or TRBV12-4 and TRBJ2-3, with TRBD2 matching over 11 bases. CDR3 size: 16 residues. Written as DNA, the CDR3 is TGTGCCAGCAGCCCTTATAGCGGGGGGGGGGCAGATACGGAGTATTTT. As protein: CASSPYSGGGADTEYF.

J is TRBJ2-3 and V is TRBV12-3 or TRBV12-4; weak D call: TRBD1 (5 bases). The V and J ends lost 7 bases and 0 bases respectively, with 11 bases between them. The CDR3 covers 14 residues. As DNA, the CDR3 is TGTGCCAGCAAATTACAGGAGAGCACAGATACGCAGTATTTT. As protein: CASKLQESTDTQYF.

This clonotype was observed at least ten times. This chain links TRBV5-1 with TRBJ2-4; 7 bases are shared with TRBD2. The ends lost 4 bases at V and 1 base at J; junction bases unmatched: 2. The CDR3 length is 14 residues. Germline values: CDR1 SGHRS, CDR2 YFSETQ. CDR3 protein: CASSDGGAKNIQYF. The CDR3 coding sequence is TGCGCCAGCAGCGACGGGGGGGCCAAAAACATTCAGTACTTC.

J is TRBJ2-1 and V is TRBV5-1; TRBD2 matches at 14 bases. Germline V gene data show CDR1 as SGHRS and CDR2 as YFSETQ. With 3 bases clipped from V and 2 bases from J, the junction kept 1 base outside the gene matches. The CDR3 is 16 residues long. CDR3 sequence reads: CASSSTSGGAYNEQFF. CDR3 DNA sequence: TGCGCCAGCAGCTCGACTAGCGGGGGGGCCTACAATGAGCAGTTCTTC. The full variable domain, in which reference TRBV5-1 and TRBJ2-1 provide the parts outside the CDR3, is KAGVTQTPRYLIKTRGQQVTLSCSPISGHRSVSWYQQTPGQGLQFLFEYFSETQRNKGNFPGRFSGRQFSNSRSEMNVSTLELGDSALYLCASSSTSGGAYNEQFFGPGTRLTVL.

Ten or more counts support this clonotype. The chain is built from TRBV28 and TRBJ2-3; a possible D gene is TRBD2 (5 bases). The CDR3 is made up of 17 amino acids. Trimming took off 3 bases at V and 1 base at J, with 17 bases between the two ends. Germline assignment: CDR1 MDHEN and CDR2 SYDVKM. The CDR3 protein is CASSFSRGVGGTDTQYF. The DNA for the CDR3 is TGTGCCAGCAGTTTCTCCCGGGGAGTGGGCGGCACAGATACGCAGTATTTT. The full variable domain, its missing parts supplied by reference TRBV28 and TRBJ2-3, is DVKVTQSSRYLVKRTGEKVFLECVQDMDHENMFWYRQDPGLGLRLIYFSYDVKMKEKGDIPEGYSVSREKKERFSLILESASTNQTSMYLCASSFSRGVGGTDTQYFGPGTRLTVL.

In its sample, this clonotype was seen many times. The rearrangement links TRBV5-5 to TRBJ2-3, with 9 nucleotides matching TRBD2. V gave up 5 bases and J gave up 6 bases; unmatched junction bases: 10. The length of the CDR3 is 15 residues. Germline values: CDR1 SGHKS, CDR2 YYEKEE (reference sequence). CDR3 DNA: TGTGCCAGCAGACCCGTAGCGGGAGAGACGGATACGCAGTATTTT. Translated: CASRPVAGETDTQYF.

The chain employs TRBV6-6 and TRBJ2-3; a possible D gene is TRBD2 (5 bases). V dropped 2 bases and J dropped 8 bases, with 20 bases sitting between them. The CDR3 is 16 amino acids. The germline V gene has CDR1 MNHNY and CDR2 SVGAGI (reference sequence). The CDR3 region is CASSYPGSLSAVTQYF. In DNA form, the CDR3 reads TGTGCCAGCAGTTACCCGGGGTCTCTCTCCGCAGTTACGCAGTATTTT.